What follows are 11 T cell receptor beta chains derived from one specimen sequenced in a study of CD8 T cells in ankylosing spondylitis. TCRdb processed the 5' RACE reads anew with MiXCR; each CDR3 protein has one entry. The sample records 200,000 to 300,000 distinct CDR3 sequences, 8% to 11% being singletons. Sequenced: blood, either unsorted or a sorted T cell fraction (not recorded which). These receptors were obtained from a male donor with ankylosing spondylitis or in good health (not recorded which).

This clonotype has a count of ten or more. This chain connects TRBV5-1 to TRBJ2-2; weak D call: TRBD1 (6 bases). Germline assignment: CDR1 SGHRS and CDR2 YFSETQ. V was clipped by 3 bases and J by 4 bases, with 13 bases between them. The length of the CDR3 is 15 residues. The CDR3 coding sequence is TGCGCCAGCAGCTACGGGACACAGGGCACCGGGGAGCTGTTTTTT. Protein: CASSYGTQGTGELFF.

This chain links TRBV4-2 with TRBJ2-7; no firm D call. The germline CDR1 and CDR2 sequences are LGHNA and YNFKEQ. V lost 4 bases, J lost 5 bases, and 12 bases lay in between. This CDR3 has 13 residues. For the CDR3, the DNA is TGTGCCAGCAGCCCCGCGGCTGAGAACGAGCAGTACTTC. It yields the protein CASSPAAENEQYF.

This clonotype was picked up many times. V and J are TRBV5-1 and TRBJ2-1, with 7 bases fitting TRBD1. The CDR3 is 15 residues long. The trim removed 0 bases at V and 7 bases at J, leaving 7 bases unmatched. Germline V gene data show CDR1 as SGHRS and CDR2 as YFSETQ. The CDR3 DNA follows: TGCGCCAGCAGCTTGGGGCAGGGGGTAATAAATGAGCAGTTCTTC. Translation gives CASSLGQGVINEQFF.

The chain links TRBV20-1 to TRBJ2-2, with D possibly matching TRBD1 (6 bases). Trimming pared 2 bases from V and 1 base from J, leaving 8 bases between. CDR1 and CDR2 (germline): DFQATT, SNEGSKA (reference sequence). There are 14 residues in the CDR3. The CDR3 region is CSARQTGNTGELFF. The CDR3 DNA follows: TGCAGTGCTAGACAGACAGGGAACACCGGGGAGCTGTTTTTT.

The table lists this clonotype with many counts. J is TRBJ2-3 and V is TRBV4-1; 8 bases line up with TRBD2. Germline values: CDR1 MGHRA, CDR2 YSYEKL. This CDR3 has 16 amino acids. V shed 0 bases, J shed 6 bases, and the junction held 8 bases outside the gene matches. CDR3 DNA sequence: TGCGCCAGCAGCCAAGACCTGAGCGGGGGCAGGGATACGCAGTATTTT. This gives the protein CASSQDLSGGRDTQYF.

This clonotype was found a few times. The J gene is TRBJ1-4, the V gene TRBV29-1; 9 nucleotides agree with TRBD1. J gave up 7 bases and V 7 bases, and 4 bases lay outside the gene matches. The CDR3 sequence is 12 residues long. Germline values: CDR1 SQVTM, CDR2 ANQGSEA. The CDR3 sequence is CSGTGAAEKLFF. CDR3 sequence (DNA): TGCAGCGGGACAGGGGCTGCTGAAAAACTGTTTTTT.

This clonotype occurred a few times. The CDR3 DNA reads TGTGCCAGCAGTGGGGGAGGCCGTTCACCCCTCCACTTT. It encodes CASSGGGRSPLHF. V is TRBV25-1 and J is TRBJ1-6, with unresolved D. CDR3 length: 13 residues. Between the trimmed V and J ends, which lost 4 bases and 9 bases, there was a span of 10 bases. The germline CDR1 and CDR2 sequences are MGHDK and SYGVNS.

This clonotype showed up many times. The chain uses TRBV7-8 and TRBJ2-7, with D uncertain. V lost 1 base and J lost 2, with 9 bases in between. Germline V gene lookup returns CDR1 SGHVS and CDR2 FQNEAQ. CDR3 length equals 14 residues. This chain's CDR3 is CASSLGGVTYEQYF. As DNA, the CDR3 is TGTGCCAGCAGCTTAGGTGGAGTTACCTACGAGCAGTACTTC.

The V gene is TRBV10-2, the J gene TRBJ2-2; 8 bases align to TRBD2. With V trimmed by 2 bases and J by 3 bases, 5 bases remained unmatched. In germline, CDR1 is WSHSY, CDR2 SAAADI. This CDR3 contains 16 residues. The CDR3, as DNA: TGCGCCAGCAGTGAGGCGGTAGCGGGACACACCGGGGAGCTGTTTTTT. It specifies CASSEAVAGHTGELFF.

This clonotype was counted at least ten times. The chain links TRBV20-1 to TRBJ2-2; TRBD1 aligns across 9 bases. CDR1 DFQATT and CDR2 SNEGSKA come from the germline V gene (reference sequence). With 6 bases clipped from V and 2 bases from J, the junction kept 4 bases outside the gene matches. CDR3 length: 14 amino acids. The CDR3 is CSAQGQGNTGELFF. The CDR3 DNA sequence: TGCAGTGCCCAGGGACAGGGAAACACCGGGGAGCTGTTTTTT.

This clonotype has at least ten counts. This rearrangement joins TRBV5-5 to TRBJ1-1; a weak D match, TRBD1 (5 bases). Germline V gene data show CDR1 as SGHKS and CDR2 as YYEKEE (reference sequence). The CDR3 extends over 14 amino acids. The V and J ends lost 2 bases and 7 bases respectively, with 15 bases between them. CDR3 in DNA: TGTGCCAGCAGCTTAGGATTCGGAGACAGTGAAGCTTTCTTT. It codes for CASSLGFGDSEAFF.